These 30 T cell receptor beta chains came from one sample sequenced in a study of cytomegalovirus exposure and HLA in healthy donors. The primer mix had 60 Vbeta and 13 Jbeta primers. Method: immunoSEQ multiplex PCR; TCRdb's copy keeps in-frame clones and lacks some. The repertoire holds around 40,000 clones, approximately 78% seen once, with less than 3.5% in the top ten. The sequenced sample was PBMCs. All receptors derive from a woman aged 25 to 39 in good health and CMV-seronegative.

The chain combines TRBV6-5 with TRBJ1-2; weak D call: TRBD1 (6 bases). Trimming took 3 bases from V and 3 from J, leaving 8 bases between them. The CDR3 runs to 13 residues. Germline CDR1 is MNHEY and CDR2 is SVGAGI. The CDR3 here is CASSYAGDYGYTF. Written as DNA, the CDR3 is TGTGCCAGCAGTTATGCAGGGGACTATGGCTACACCTTC.

In this sample, this clone turned up once. The chain has TRBV18 and TRBJ1-5; D may be TRBD1 (6 bases). The CDR3 loop spans 15 amino acids. The V and J ends lost 6 bases and 0 bases respectively, with 12 bases between them. Germline V CDR1 and CDR2: KGHSH, LQKENI. The CDR3 bases are TGTGCCAGCTCCCGCCAGGGGAATAGCAATCAGCCCCAGCATTTT. This codes for CASSRQGNSNQPQHF.

For the CDR3, the DNA is TGCGCCAGCAGTGACGGGAGCTCTGGAAACACCATATATTTT. It is translated as CASSDGSSGNTIYF. V gene TRBV10-2 combines with J gene TRBJ1-3; no clear D. The ends were cut back, 3 bases at V and 0 bases at J, with 6 bases in the middle. CDR1 and CDR2 from the germline V gene are WSHSY and SAAADI. The CDR3 is 14 residues long.

V and J are TRBV2 and TRBJ2-3; 10 bases match TRBD2. Germline CDR1 SNHLY, CDR2 FYNNEI. The CDR3 consists of 16 residues. V was clipped by 4 bases and J by 14 bases; unmatched bases: 18. The CDR3 DNA reads TGTGCCAGCAGTGGAAGAGTAGCGGGGGGTCAGACCCCACCGTATTTT. Translated, it gives CASSGRVAGGQTPPYF.

This chain connects TRBV15 to TRBJ2-7, with TRBD2 identical over 7 bases. The CDR3 is 15 residues long. Germline lookup yields CDR1 LNHNV and CDR2 YYDKDF (reference sequence). Trimming removed 0 bases from V and 3 bases from J; junction bases left unmatched: 5. DNA for the CDR3: TGTGCCACCAGCAGAGATTCAGGCGGGAGCTACGAGCAGTACTTC. This encodes CATSRDSGGSYEQYF. Variable domain in full (rest from reference TRBV15 and TRBJ2-7): DAMVIQNPRYQVTQFGKPVTLSCSQTLNHNVMYWYQQKSSQAPKLLFHYYDKDFNNEADTPDNFQSRRPNTSFCFLDIRSPGLGDTAMYLCATSRDSGGSYEQYFGPGTRLTVT.

V is TRBV28 and J is TRBJ1-5, with no clear D. V shed 4 bases and J shed 6 bases, with 10 bases lying between them. The germline V gene encodes CDR1 MDHEN and CDR2 SYDVKM. CDR3 length equals 13 residues. The CDR3 region is CASSSLVGQPQHF. DNA for the CDR3: TGTGCCAGCAGTTCTCTGGTCGGTCAGCCCCAGCATTTT.

The rearrangement links TRBV5-1 to TRBJ2-7; 9 bases are shared with TRBD2. The germline V gene has CDR1 SGHRS and CDR2 YFSETQ. J gave up 2 bases and V 0 bases, and 9 bases lay outside the gene matches. This CDR3 is 17 amino acids long. The DNA for the CDR3 is TGCGCCAGCAGCTTGGGCCCCGCTAGCGGGACGACCTACGAGCAGTACTTC. Translating it yields CASSLGPASGTTYEQYF.

The chain links TRBV11-1 to TRBJ2-1; 7 bases map to TRBD2. CDR3 size: 17 residues. Germline V lookup: CDR1 SGHAT, CDR2 FQDESV (reference sequence). The trim removed 5 bases at V and 0 bases at J, leaving 10 bases unmatched. The CDR3 is CASSPPGGDYSYNEQFF. In DNA form, the CDR3 reads TGTGCCAGCAGCCCCCCGGGAGGAGACTACTCCTACAATGAGCAGTTCTTC. The whole variable domain, filled in from reference TRBV11-1 and TRBJ2-1, reads EAEVAQSPRYKITEKSQAVAFWCDPISGHATLYWYRQILGQGPELLVQFQDESVVDDSQLPKDRFSAERLKGVDSTLKIQPAELGDSAMYLCASSPPGGDYSYNEQFFGPGTRLTVL.

CDR3 in amino acids: CARSLRDLQGIGHDEQFF. The DNA for the CDR3 is TGTGCCAGAAGCCTACGTGACCTACAGGGAATAGGACACGATGAGCAGTTCTTC. The chain uses TRBV5-3 and TRBJ2-1, with a tentative D call TRBD1 (6 bases). TRBV5-3 is treated as an ORF (open reading frame) with a function not yet certain. The CDR3 sequence is 18 residues long. V shed 4 bases and J shed 8 bases, with 28 bases lying between them.

The chain carries TRBV19 and TRBJ2-7; 8 bases align to TRBD1. Germline CDR1 reads LNHDA; CDR2 reads SQIVND (reference sequence). With V trimmed by 5 bases and J by 6 bases, 3 bases remained unmatched. The CDR3 is made up of 12 amino acids. CDR3 amino acids: CASSAGQVEQYF. In nucleotides, the CDR3 is TGTGCCAGTAGTGCGGGACAGGTCGAGCAGTACTTC.

The chain links TRBV6-8 to TRBJ1-2; no clear D. Germline CDR1 and CDR2: MNHGY and SAAAGT. CDR3 length equals 12 residues. The CDR3 loop reads CPGREPGYGYTF. For the CDR3, the DNA is TGTCCGGGGAGGGAACCGGGCTATGGCTACACCTTC.

This clone was observed a few times. The CDR3 DNA reads as TGCGCCAGCAGCCAAGATTTAGGGAGCTACGAGCAGTACTTC. Its translation is CASSQDLGSYEQYF. V and J are TRBV4-1 and TRBJ2-7; D is perhaps TRBD2 (5 bases). The V gene's germline CDR1 is MGHRA and CDR2 YSYEKL. This CDR3 contains 14 residues. Trimming removed 0 bases from V and 3 bases from J, with 9 bases in between.

The chain carries TRBV6-5 and TRBJ2-1, with TRBD2 matching 9 bases. Germline-derived CDR1 and CDR2 are MNHEY and SVGAGI. The CDR3 contains 14 residues. J was trimmed by 6 bases and V by 5 bases; bases with no gene match: 5. For the CDR3, the DNA is TGTGCCAGCAGTGGCGGGGGGGAAGCCAATGAGCAGTTCTTC. It codes for CASSGGGEANEQFF.

Here the CDR3 reads CASSDPGEGPYNEQFF. The CDR3 coding sequence is TGTGCCAGCAGCGACCCGGGGGAGGGCCCCTACAATGAGCAGTTCTTC. The rearrangement joins TRBV9 to TRBJ2-1, with 7 nucleotides matching TRBD2. Germline trimming cut 3 bases from V and 2 bases from J; bases unmatched to any gene: 8. Germline V gene sequence: CDR1 SGDLS, CDR2 YYNGEE. The CDR3 is made up of 16 amino acids.

The rearrangement links TRBV7-9 to TRBJ2-5; 7 bases align to TRBD1. CDR1 and CDR2 (germline): SEHNR, FQNEAQ (reference sequence). The CDR3 runs to 12 residues. V lost 11 bases, J lost 6 bases, and 9 bases stayed unmatched. CDR3 amino acids: CAYEQGYQTQYF. The CDR3 coding sequence is TGTGCCTATGAACAGGGGTATCAGACCCAGTACTTC. The full variable domain, its missing parts supplied by reference TRBV7-9 and TRBJ2-5, is DTGVSQNPRHKITKRGQNVTFRCDPISEHNRLYWYRQTLGQGPEFLTYFQNEAQLEKSRLLSDRFSAERPKGSFSTLEIQRTEQGDSAMYLCAYEQGYQTQYFGPGTRLLVL.

V and J are TRBV7-2 and TRBJ1-5; D is undetermined. Germline V gene sequence: CDR1 SGHTA, CDR2 FQGNSA. This CDR3 is built from 15 residues. Trimming stripped 2 bases from V and 0 bases from J, with 8 bases between. CDR3 region: CASSLMFHSNQPQHF. CDR3 nucleotides: TGTGCCAGCAGCTTAATGTTCCATAGCAATCAGCCCCAGCATTTT.

The sample holds a few counts of this clone. This chain uses TRBV19 with TRBJ1-1; the D gene is possibly TRBD1 (6 bases). V was cut by 6 bases and J by 7 bases, with 15 bases left in between. The germline CDR1 and CDR2 sequences are LNHDA and SQIVND (reference sequence). The CDR3 spans 13 residues. The CDR3 loop is CASSLQGTYEAFF. CDR3 nucleotides: TGTGCCAGTAGCCTACAGGGCACATATGAAGCTTTCTTT.

This clone was counted between two and nine times. J is TRBJ2-7 and V is TRBV29-1, with a tentative D call TRBD1 (6 bases). In germline, CDR1 is SQVTM, CDR2 ANQGSEA. Trimming took 3 bases from V and 6 from J, leaving 12 bases between them. This CDR3 contains 12 residues. CDR3 coding DNA: TGCAGCGTTGATTCAGGGGTGAGCGAGCAGTACTTC. It translates to CSVDSGVSEQYF.

This chain links TRBV6-1 with TRBJ2-7, with a possible D match to TRBD2 (7 bases). This CDR3 is built from 14 residues. Trimming left V 4 bases short and J 7 bases short, with 17 bases between. The germline gives CDR1 MNHNS, CDR2 SASEGT. In DNA, the CDR3 is TGTGCCAGCAGTGTTCGCGGGGGCCCGGGGGAGCAGTACTTC. This codes for CASSVRGGPGEQYF.

The chain employs TRBV1 and TRBJ1-1. TRBV1 is termed a pseudogene. This CDR3 region has 19 residues. CDR3 amino acids: CTSSHLLMAGRLLNTEAFF. DNA for the CDR3: TGCACCAGCAGCCATCTCCTGATGGCGGGACGCCTCTTAAACACTGAAGCTTTCTTT.

The genes are TRBV28 and TRBJ2-1; no definite D call. V dropped 1 base and J dropped 0 bases, with 7 bases sitting between them. Germline V gene lookup returns CDR1 MDHEN and CDR2 SYDVKM. The CDR3 contains 15 residues. The CDR3 DNA follows: TGTGCCAGCAGTTTATCGCGGAACTCCTACAATGAGCAGTTCTTC. Its translation: CASSLSRNSYNEQFF.

The chain links TRBV2 to TRBJ1-1; D perhaps matches TRBD1 (5 bases). The V end lost 3 bases, the J end lost 12 bases, and 17 bases lay between the germline ends. The CDR3 extends over 13 amino acids. Looked up from germline, CDR1 is SNHLY and CDR2 is FYNNEI. This CDR3 is CASSDGAQRRPFF. The CDR3 DNA reads TGTGCCAGCAGTGATGGGGCACAGAGGCGACCTTTCTTT. Based on the CDR3 plus reference TRBV2 and TRBJ1-1, the full variable domain is EPEVTQTPSHQVTQMGQEVILRCVPISNHLYFYWYRQILGQKVEFLVSFYNNEISEKSEIFDDQFSVERPDGSNFTLKIRSTKLEDSAMYFCASSDGAQRRPFFGQGTRLTVV.

The chain couples TRBV30 to TRBJ1-5, with 11 bases matching TRBD1. The CDR3 contains 14 residues. Trimming removed 0 bases from V and 9 bases from J; junction bases left unmatched: 4. CDR1 and CDR2 from the germline V gene are GTSNPN and SVGIG (reference sequence). CDR3 DNA: TGTGCCTGGAGTGTTGGACAGGGGGCAACGCCCCAGCATTTT. Translation: CAWSVGQGATPQHF.

V and J are TRBV7-6 and TRBJ2-7; 7 bases are shared with TRBD1. The V segment lost 5 bases and the J segment 5 bases; nucleotides outside the gene matches: 12. Germline lookup yields CDR1 SGHVS and CDR2 FNYEAQ. The CDR3 is 15 amino acids. As DNA, the CDR3 is TGTGCCAGCAGCGCGATACAGGGGATCGGCAACGAGCAGTACTTC. Residues: CASSAIQGIGNEQYF.

The chain employs TRBV4-1 and TRBJ2-7, with D tentatively TRBD1 (6 bases). The ends were cut back, 5 bases at V and 4 bases at J, with 21 bases in the middle. CDR3 length: 16 amino acids. CDR1 and CDR2 (germline): MGHRA, YSYEKL. CDR3 sequence reads: CASSAGQTTGLYEQYF. CDR3 DNA sequence: TGCGCCAGCAGCGCTGGACAAACGACAGGATTGTACGAGCAGTACTTC.

The rearrangement links TRBV30 to TRBJ1-5, with a weak D call TRBD1 (5 bases). The germline gives CDR1 GTSNPN, CDR2 SVGIG (reference sequence). V was shortened by 2 bases and J by 5 bases, with 10 bases between the two germline ends. This CDR3 has 13 residues. The CDR3, as DNA: TGTGCCTGGAGTCCCCGGGGGGATCAGCCCCAGCATTTT. Translation gives CAWSPRGDQPQHF.

This clone was detected only a few times. The chain employs TRBV13 and TRBJ2-7; D is perhaps TRBD2 (7 bases). The CDR3 has 17 amino acids. Germline V gene lookup returns CDR1 PRHDT and CDR2 FYEKMQ (reference sequence). Trimming stripped 5 bases from V and 2 bases from J, with 22 bases between. The CDR3 sequence is CASSSWGGNRAPYEQYF. In DNA, the CDR3 is TGTGCCAGCAGCAGTTGGGGGGGCAACCGAGCCCCCTACGAGCAGTACTTC.

The count of this clone is one. The chain is built from TRBV30 and TRBJ1-1; D uncertain. This CDR3 has 13 residues. Germline assignment: CDR1 GTSNPN and CDR2 SVGIG (reference sequence). V was pared by 0 bases and J by 3 bases, with 8 bases between. The CDR3 spells CAWSVPGDTEAFF. The CDR3 nucleotides are TGTGCCTGGAGTGTACCGGGTGACACTGAAGCTTTCTTT.

The rearrangement links TRBV5-8 to TRBJ2-7; 8 nucleotides line up with TRBD1. The germline gives CDR1 SGHTS, CDR2 YDEGEE. The CDR3 length is 17 residues. V was clipped by 4 bases and J by 1 base; unmatched bases: 13. The CDR3 sequence is CASSPNLRTGRSYEQYF. CDR3 nucleotide sequence: TGTGCCAGCAGCCCAAATTTACGGACAGGGAGATCCTACGAGCAGTACTTC. Looking up the rest from reference TRBV5-8 and TRBJ2-7 gives the full variable domain: EAGVTQSPTHLIKTRGQQATLRCSPISGHTSVYWYQQALGLGLQFLLWYDEGEERNRGNFPPRFSGRQFPNYSSELNVNALELEDSALYLCASSPNLRTGRSYEQYFGPGTRLTVT.

There are a few counts of this clone. The chain links TRBV29-1 to TRBJ1-1, with D uncertain. Trimming took off 4 bases at V and 1 base at J, with 16 bases between the two ends. This CDR3 has 15 amino acids. Per germline, CDR1 SQVTM and CDR2 ANQGSEA. CDR3 nucleotides: TGCAGCGTTGTACTACAAAGGATCTCGAACACTGAAGCTTTCTTT. This sequence encodes CSVVLQRISNTEAFF.